These 32 T cell receptor beta chains were sequenced from one sample in a study of radiotherapy plus CTLA-4 blockade in lung cancer. This table comes from immunoSEQ multiplex PCR, and its TCRdb copy is limited to in-frame clones, with some not included. The data contain 50,000 to 65,000 clones, roughly four fifths of them singletons. This material consisted of peripheral blood, taken from a patient treated with radiotherapy plus ipilimumab. The origin of the receptors is a human donor with non-small cell lung cancer whose response to radiotherapy plus ipilimumab could not be evaluated.

This clone came up a few times. This rearrangement joins TRBV19 to TRBJ2-7, with D possibly being TRBD1 (5 bases). Germline loops: CDR1 LNHDA, CDR2 SQIVND (reference sequence). V lost 5 bases, J lost 1 base, and 9 bases lay in between. This CDR3 has 13 amino acids. The CDR3 loop reads CASSPGLSYEQYF. CDR3 DNA: TGTGCCAGTAGTCCAGGGTTATCCTACGAGCAGTACTTC. The full variable domain, its missing parts supplied by reference TRBV19 and TRBJ2-7, is DGGITQSPKYLFRKEGQNVTLSCEQNLNHDAMYWYRQDPGQGLRLIYYSQIVNDFQKGDIAEGYSVSREKKESFPLTVTSAQKNPTAFYLCASSPGLSYEQYFGPGTRLTVT.

J is TRBJ2-2 and V is TRBV5-1; D is undetermined. The ends were cut back, 2 bases at V and 5 bases at J, with 10 bases in the middle. There are 14 residues in the CDR3. CDR1 is SGHRS and CDR2 is YFSETQ in the germline V gene. In DNA, the CDR3 is TGCGCCAGCAGCTTAACTGCCCTAACCGGGGAGCTGTTTTTT. Its translation: CASSLTALTGELFF.

This clone was seen a few times. V is TRBV7-2 and J is TRBJ2-3; 7 nucleotides align to TRBD1. Unmatched junction bases numbered 13, after V lost 6 bases and J lost 7 bases. The germline V gene encodes CDR1 SGHTA and CDR2 FQGNSA. The CDR3 runs to 15 residues. The CDR3 sequence is CASRKGDRISNTQYF. In DNA, the CDR3 is TGTGCCAGCAGAAAAGGGGACAGAATTTCAAATACGCAGTATTTT.

This clone is a singleton in its sample. J is TRBJ2-2 and V is TRBV19; D is perhaps TRBD2 (6 bases). Trimming removed 3 bases at V and 5 bases at J, with 10 bases between. The germline V gene encodes CDR1 LNHDA and CDR2 SQIVND (reference sequence). The CDR3 contains 14 residues. In DNA form, the CDR3 reads TGTGCCAGTAGTATTCCCCGGGAGACCGGGGAGCTGTTTTTT. Amino acids: CASSIPRETGELFF.

The CDR3 protein is CASSPGTDDGYTF. CDR3 sequence (DNA): TGTGCCAGCAGCCCCGGGACAGATGATGGCTACACCTTC. V and J are TRBV14 and TRBJ1-2, with 7 bases fitting TRBD1. The CDR3 is made up of 13 amino acids. In germline, CDR1 is SGHDN, CDR2 FVKESK. V lost 4 bases, J lost 6 bases, and 5 bases stayed unmatched.

The V call is TRBV14, the J call TRBJ2-7; the match to TRBD2 covers 7 bases. V lost 5 bases to trimming and J lost 6 bases; unmatched junction nucleotides: 7. Germline V CDR1 and CDR2: SGHDN, FVKESK. This CDR3 is 13 amino acids long. This CDR3 reads CASSLTSRSEQYF. In DNA form, the CDR3 reads TGTGCCAGCAGCTTGACTAGCCGGAGCGAGCAGTACTTC.

This chain links TRBV18 with TRBJ1-1; weak D call: TRBD1 (6 bases). Germline CDR1 reads KGHSH; CDR2 reads LQKENI. This CDR3 contains 15 residues. Between the trimmed V and J ends, which lost 3 bases and 4 bases, there was a span of 15 bases. This CDR3 is CASSPLTGSFTEAFF. CDR3 DNA sequence: TGTGCCAGCTCACCCCTAACAGGGAGTTTCACTGAAGCTTTCTTT. Together with reference TRBV18 and TRBJ1-1, the CDR3 gives the full variable domain: NAGVMQNPRHLVRRRGQEARLRCSPMKGHSHVYWYRQLPEEGLKFMVYLQKENIIDESGMPKERFSAEFPKEGPSILRIQQVVRGDSAAYFCASSPLTGSFTEAFFGQGTRLTVV.

CDR3 bases: TGCGCCAGCAGCCAAGATCGGGGTCTCCCCGGTTACGAGCAGTACTTC. Its translation is CASSQDRGLPGYEQYF. The chain is built from TRBV4-3 and TRBJ2-7; a possible D gene is TRBD2 (5 bases). From germline, CDR1 is LGHNA and CDR2 YSLEER. This CDR3 is built from 16 residues. Trimming stripped 0 bases from V and 4 bases from J, with 16 bases between.

The V and J genes are TRBV19 and TRBJ1-2, with TRBD1 matching over 8 bases. The CDR3 has 14 residues. CDR1 and CDR2 from the germline V gene are LNHDA and SQIVND (reference sequence). Losses at the gene ends were 3 bases for V and 4 bases for J; bases not matched to a gene: 4. Here the CDR3 reads CASSMTGVIYGYTF. Written as DNA, the CDR3 is TGTGCCAGTAGTATGACAGGGGTTATCTATGGCTACACCTTC.

The chain is built from TRBV29-1 and TRBJ2-3; TRBD2 matches at 11 bases. Per the germline V gene, CDR1 is SQVTM and CDR2 is ANQGSEA. The ends lost 7 bases at V and 2 bases at J; junction bases unmatched: 14. This CDR3 region has 17 residues. The CDR3 DNA reads as TGCAGCGCCGGGACTAGCGGAAACGTACTTGTCACAGATACGCAGTATTTT. Encoded protein: CSAGTSGNVLVTDTQYF.

This clone has just one count. J is TRBJ2-1 and V is TRBV28; 10 nucleotides agree with TRBD2. V lost 7 bases, J lost 10 bases, and 7 bases stayed unmatched. This CDR3 comprises 13 residues. Germline V CDR1 and CDR2: MDHEN, SYDVKM. CDR3 sequence (DNA): TGTGCCAGCATCGATCTAGCGGGAGTAGAGCAGTTCTTC. Amino acid sequence: CASIDLAGVEQFF.

J is TRBJ2-3 and V is TRBV4-3; TRBD2 is a possible D gene (5 bases). This CDR3 has 16 amino acids. Germline lookup yields CDR1 LGHNA and CDR2 YSLEER. V lost 0 bases, J lost 2 bases, and 12 bases lay in between. The CDR3 DNA follows: TGCGCCAGCAGCCAAGAGCCGGGAAGAACCACAGATACGCAGTATTTT. Amino acid sequence: CASSQEPGRTTDTQYF.

The chain recombines TRBV6-6 with TRBJ2-3; 13 bases are a match to TRBD2. From germline, CDR1 is MNHNY and CDR2 SVGAGI (reference sequence). V lost 8 bases, J lost 5 bases, and 7 bases stayed unmatched. This CDR3 comprises 15 residues. The CDR3 spells CASRRTSGRGDTQYF. CDR3 coding DNA: TGTGCCAGCCGAAGGACTAGCGGGAGAGGAGATACGCAGTATTTT.

This sequence joins TRBV6-6 and TRBJ1-2, with TRBD1 identical over 10 bases. The CDR3 runs to 14 residues. V lost 0 bases, J lost 8 bases, and 3 bases stayed unmatched. The germline V gene encodes CDR1 MNHNY and CDR2 SVGAGI (reference sequence). CDR3 coding DNA: TGTGCCAGCAGTTACTCGACAGGGGGCCGGGGCTACACCTTC. This translates into CASSYSTGGRGYTF.

V usage is TRBV5-6 and J usage is TRBJ2-3, with 7 bases lining up with TRBD1. V trimming: 5 bases; J trimming: 6 bases; junction bases outside the gene matches: 9. The CDR3 sequence is 14 residues long. Per the germline V gene, CDR1 is SGHDT and CDR2 is YYEEEE. The CDR3, as DNA: TGTGCCAGCAGTCGGACAGGAGCACAGGATACGCAGTATTTT. It translates to CASSRTGAQDTQYF. The whole variable domain, remainder taken from reference TRBV5-6 and TRBJ2-3, is DAGVTQSPTHLIKTRGQQVTLRCSPKSGHDTVSWYQQALGQGPQFIFQYYEEEERQRGNFPDRFSGHQFPNYSSELNVNALLLGDSALYLCASSRTGAQDTQYFGPGTRLTVL.

The J gene is TRBJ2-1, the V gene TRBV15; tentatively, D is TRBD2 (6 bases). Trimming took off 1 base at V and 4 bases at J, with 14 bases between the two ends. The CDR3 consists of 16 residues. CDR1 LNHNV and CDR2 YYDKDF come from the germline V gene (reference sequence). CDR3 DNA sequence: TGTGCCACCAGCAGAGGACCGGCTAGCGCGTACAATGAGCAGTTCTTC. Its protein product is CATSRGPASAYNEQFF.

The V call is TRBV10-3, the J call TRBJ1-2; perhaps TRBD1 as D (6 bases). CDR1 is ENHRY, CDR2 SYGVKD, per germline. With 5 bases removed from V and 0 bases from J, the gap between germline ends came to 13 bases. This CDR3 contains 15 residues. CDR3 sequence (DNA): TGTGCCATCAGTAACACAGGGAGCCCTAACTATGGCTACACCTTC. Protein product: CAISNTGSPNYGYTF.

The chain combines TRBV7-2 with TRBJ2-1; possibly TRBD2 for D (6 bases). V dropped 4 bases and J dropped 10 bases, with 8 bases sitting between them. The germline gives CDR1 SGHTA, CDR2 FQGNSA. This CDR3 comprises 11 residues. The CDR3 coding sequence is TGTGCCAGCAGCTCCCGGGGGGAGCAGTTCTTC. It codes for CASSSRGEQFF. The whole variable domain, filled in from reference TRBV7-2 and TRBJ2-1, reads GAGVSQSPSNKVTEKGKDVELRCDPISGHTALYWYRQSLGQGLEFLIYFQGNSAPDKSGLPSDRFSAERTGGSVSTLTIQRTQQEDSAVYLCASSSRGEQFFGPGTRLTVL.

The rearrangement uses TRBV9 and TRBJ2-1; 15 bases line up with TRBD2. The J segment lost 6 bases and the V segment lost 4 bases, leaving 5 bases of the junction unmatched. The germline V gene encodes CDR1 SGDLS and CDR2 YYNGEE. The CDR3 has 16 residues. CDR3 in amino acids: CASSPPGLAGGNEQFF. The DNA for the CDR3 is TGTGCCAGCAGCCCCCCGGGACTAGCGGGGGGCAATGAGCAGTTCTTC. The variable domain in full, completed from reference TRBV9 and TRBJ2-1, reads DSGVTQTPKHLITATGQRVTLRCSPRSGDLSVYWYQQSLDQGLQFLIQYYNGEERAKGNILERFSAQQFPDLHSELNLSSLELGDSALYFCASSPPGLAGGNEQFFGPGTRLTVL.

The genes are TRBV12-5 and TRBJ1-4, with a possible D match to TRBD1 (6 bases). V was trimmed by 6 bases and J by 6 bases, leaving 14 bases between them. The V gene's germline CDR1 is LGHNT and CDR2 FRNRAP. This CDR3 has 14 amino acids. Here the CDR3 reads CASGLGTPYEKLFF. The CDR3 DNA follows: TGTGCTAGTGGCCTCGGGACACCCTATGAAAAACTGTTTTTT.

J is TRBJ2-5 and V is TRBV6-6; 8 bases agree with TRBD2. Germline lookup yields CDR1 MNHNY and CDR2 SVGAGI (reference sequence). V was clipped by 5 bases and J by 5 bases; unmatched bases: 10. The length of the CDR3 is 15 residues. The CDR3: CASSLREGPRETQYF. In DNA, the CDR3 is TGTGCCAGCAGTCTTCGGGAGGGCCCTCGCGAGACCCAGTACTTC.

This clone counts as medium-sized. The rearrangement links TRBV4-3 to TRBJ1-5, with 7 bases fitting TRBD1. Trimming removed 7 bases from V and 3 bases from J; junction bases left unmatched: 9. CDR1 LGHNA and CDR2 YSLEER come from the germline V gene. The CDR3 runs to 15 residues. The CDR3 loop reads CASTLRQGNNQPQHF. CDR3 sequence (DNA): TGCGCCAGCACACTACGACAGGGAAACAATCAGCCCCAGCATTTT.

This clone was observed once. The gene calls are TRBV7-2 and TRBJ1-1, with a possible D match to TRBD1 (6 bases). Germline CDR1 SGHTA, CDR2 FQGNSA. The CDR3 contains 12 residues. The V end was cut by 5 bases, the J end by 11 bases, with 15 bases between. CDR3 sequence (DNA): TGTGCCAGCAGCCCAGGGACACTCAGGGCTTTCTTT. Amino acid sequence: CASSPGTLRAFF.

The chain combines TRBV28 with TRBJ1-1; weak D call: TRBD1 (6 bases). CDR3 length: 15 residues. Looked up from germline, CDR1 is MDHEN and CDR2 is SYDVKM. The V and J ends lost 7 bases and 0 bases respectively, with 15 bases between them. The CDR3 DNA follows: TGTGCCAGCAAGGGGGAAGCGGCCATGAACACTGAAGCTTTCTTT. This translates into CASKGEAAMNTEAFF.

The chain carries TRBV6-1 and TRBJ2-2; D is unresolved. The V gene's germline CDR1 is MNHNS and CDR2 SASEGT. V was shortened by 6 bases and J by 1 base, with 6 bases between the two germline ends. The CDR3 spans 13 residues. The CDR3 sequence: CASRRENTGELFF. CDR3 in DNA: TGTGCCAGCAGGAGAGAGAACACCGGGGAGCTGTTTTTT.

The sample holds one count of this clone. The chain combines TRBV13 with TRBJ2-1; 8 bases map to TRBD2. This CDR3 contains 17 residues. The germline gives CDR1 PRHDT, CDR2 FYEKMQ (reference sequence). Trimming removed 2 bases from V and 4 bases from J; junction bases left unmatched: 10. CDR3 sequence (DNA): TGTGCCAGCAGCTTAAGGCTCCGGGAGGGCCGGTACAATGAGCAGTTCTTC. Protein: CASSLRLREGRYNEQFF.

This chain connects TRBV30 to TRBJ2-7, with TRBD1 matching 7 bases. Trimming at V came to 5 bases and at J to 9 bases, leaving 16 bases not matched to a gene. The germline CDR1 and CDR2 sequences are GTSNPN and SVGIG (reference sequence). The CDR3 has 14 amino acids. The CDR3 coding sequence is TGTGCCTGGCAACCTCGTACAGGGGCTTGGGGGCAGTACTTC. It specifies CAWQPRTGAWGQYF. The full variable domain, rest sourced from reference TRBV30 and TRBJ2-7, is SQTIHQWPATLVQPVGSPLSLECTVEGTSNPNLYWYRQAAGRGLQLLFYSVGIGQISSEVPQNLSASRPQDRQFILSSKKLLLSDSGFYLCAWQPRTGAWGQYFGPGTRLTVT.

The genes are TRBV5-1 and TRBJ2-7; 9 nucleotides match TRBD2. Unmatched junction bases numbered 8, after V lost 2 bases and J lost 5 bases. In germline, CDR1 is SGHRS, CDR2 YFSETQ. This CDR3 region has 15 residues. This chain's CDR3 is CASSFGIAGGHEQYF. DNA for the CDR3: TGCGCCAGCAGCTTTGGTATCGCGGGGGGGCACGAGCAGTACTTC.

The J gene is TRBJ2-7, the V gene TRBV5-4; D is perhaps TRBD1 (6 bases). There are 15 residues in the CDR3. CDR1 and CDR2 (germline): SGHNT, YYREEE (reference sequence). The ends were cut back, 0 bases at V and 7 bases at J, with 17 bases in the middle. CDR3 bases: TGTGCCAGCAGCTTGGTAGCCCAGGGGTCTGGGGAGCAGTACTTC. It is translated as CASSLVAQGSGEQYF.

This sequence joins TRBV5-5 and TRBJ2-3; the D gene is possibly TRBD1 (5 bases). The ends were cut back, 0 bases at V and 2 bases at J, with 13 bases in the middle. Germline V gives CDR1 SGHKS, CDR2 YYEKEE (reference sequence). This CDR3 comprises 16 residues. Written as DNA, the CDR3 is TGTGCCAGCAGCTTGGTAAGGGGTTCTAACACAGATACGCAGTATTTT. This encodes CASSLVRGSNTDTQYF.

The chain couples TRBV27 to TRBJ2-1, with a tentative D call TRBD2 (6 bases). Trimming shortened V by 6 bases and J by 6 bases, and 18 bases separated the two germline ends. CDR1 is MNHEY and CDR2 is SMNVEV in the germline V gene (reference sequence). The CDR3 is made up of 15 amino acids. The CDR3 loop reads CASSLRRGPINEQFF. CDR3 in DNA: TGTGCCAGCAGCCTTCGGCGGGGCCCCATCAATGAGCAGTTCTTC.

The chain employs TRBV19 and TRBJ2-2; 8 bases agree with TRBD1. Germline CDR1 reads LNHDA; CDR2 reads SQIVND (reference sequence). With 4 bases clipped from V and 4 bases from J, the junction kept 5 bases outside the gene matches. The CDR3 has 15 amino acids. CDR3 nucleotide sequence: TGTGCCAGTAGTAACGGACAGGGATCCACCGGGGAGCTGTTTTTT. It specifies CASSNGQGSTGELFF.